The sequence of this TCR beta chain was determined in a study of blood T cell repertoires in COVID-19. Study context: Sources were T cells, B-cell-depleted T cells, or PBMCs; the material itself was cDNA or gDNA.

V shed 8 bases and J 7 bases; nucleotides not matched to a gene: 4. CDR3 length: 14 residues. The germline V gene encodes CDR1 SNHLY and CDR2 FYNNEI. Method: immunoSEQ multiplex PCR; TCRdb's copy keeps in-frame clones and lacks some. The top ten clones hold 3% to 3.5% of a sample with under 250,000 clones, roughly 80% of them seen once. The sequenced material came from peripheral blood. The origin of this receptor is a woman aged 25 to 39 who had recovered from COVID-19. V is TRBV2 and J is TRBJ2-3; 15 bases line up with TRBD2. The CDR3 nucleotides read TGTGCCAGCGGGGGACTAGCGGGAGGCCATACGCAGTATTTT. Protein sequence: CASGGLAGGHTQYF.